What follows are 19 T cell receptor beta chains derived from one specimen sequenced in a study of metastatic and nonmetastatic thyroid tumors. With MiXCR, TCRdb called clones anew from the PCR reads. The table has around 26,000 clones, more than 10% seen once. Prior to thyroid surgery, none of the patients had received any treatment. The material sequenced was blood. All receptors derive from a female donor with papillary thyroid cancer or a benign thyroid nodule (not recorded which). Some clones in this sample may be carry-over from other donors' samples.

This clone was seen at least ten times. A clone one base away is much larger, so this may be a read error. Other DNA sequences from this sample encode an identical CDR3 as well. The chain uses TRBV7-6 and TRBJ1-1, with D unresolved. The CDR3 is 13 amino acids. Trimming left V 4 bases short and J 3 bases short, with 9 bases between. Germline V gene data show CDR1 as SGHVS and CDR2 as FNYEAQ. CDR3 sequence: CASSSSKYTEAFF. The CDR3 region has the DNA TGTGCCAGCAGCTCATCTAAGTACACTGAAGCTTTCTTT. The whole variable domain, remainder taken from reference TRBV7-6 and TRBJ1-1, is GAGVSQSPRYKVTKRGQDVALRCDPISGHVSLYWYRQALGQGPEFLTYFNYEAQQDKSGLPNDRFSAERPEGSISTLTIQRTEQRDSAMYRCASSSSKYTEAFFGQGTRLTVV.

This clone was observed at least ten times. The rearrangement joins TRBV4-2 to TRBJ2-3; D remains unclear. V was trimmed by 0 bases and J by 0 bases, leaving 7 bases between them. The germline CDR1 and CDR2 sequences are LGHNA and YNFKEQ. The CDR3 runs to 15 residues. CDR3 coding DNA: TGTGCCAGCAGCCAAGATCGGTGGAGCACAGATACGCAGTATTTT. Encoded protein: CASSQDRWSTDTQYF.

This clone was seen repeatedly, ten times or more. The genes are TRBV5-6 and TRBJ2-5; no firm D call. The V end was cut by 4 bases, the J end by 0 bases, with 7 bases between. Germline CDR1 reads SGHDT; CDR2 reads YYEEEE. The length of the CDR3 is 13 residues. The CDR3: CASSPDNQETQYF. CDR3 DNA: TGTGCCAGCAGCCCCGACAACCAAGAGACCCAGTACTTC.

This clone was seen a few times. It may be a read error: a sequence one base away is much more abundant. The chain couples TRBV20-1 to TRBJ2-3; D gene uncertain. This CDR3 has 12 amino acids. In germline, CDR1 is DFQATT, CDR2 SNEGSKA (reference sequence). Trimming removed 0 bases from V and 4 bases from J, with 5 bases in between. CDR3 sequence (DNA): TGCAGTGCTAGAGATAGTTCAGATACGCAGTATTTT. Encoded protein: CSARDSSDTQYF.

The J gene is TRBJ2-2, the V gene TRBV14; weak D call: TRBD1 (5 bases). Germline loops: CDR1 SGHDN, CDR2 FVKESK. Trimming took off 4 bases at V and 5 bases at J, with 14 bases between the two ends. CDR3 size: 15 residues. The CDR3 DNA follows: TGTGCCAGCAGCCCCCAGGGTGTGGGGACCGGGGAGCTGTTTTTT. Its translation: CASSPQGVGTGELFF.

This clone was counted ten times or more. The genes are TRBV9 and TRBJ1-3; a weak D match, TRBD1 (6 bases). Germline CDR1 and CDR2: SGDLS and YYNGEE. The CDR3 is made up of 15 amino acids. Deletions cut 2 bases from V and 2 bases from J, with 11 bases between. The CDR3 loop is CASSVLGAPGNTIYF. The CDR3 bases are TGTGCCAGCAGCGTGTTGGGGGCGCCTGGAAACACCATATATTTT.

This clone was seen more than once but under ten times. This may be a read error: a much more frequent sequence differs by one nucleotide. This same CDR3 is encoded by further DNA sequences in the sample. The chain links TRBV3-1 to TRBJ2-1, with D perhaps matching TRBD2 (5 bases). Germline assignment: CDR1 LGHDT and CDR2 YNNKEL (reference sequence). CDR3 length: 14 amino acids. CDR3 sequence (DNA): TGTGCTAGCAGCCATGACGGGGACTACAATGAGCAGTTCTTC. Translation gives CASSHDGDYNEQFF.

In its sample, this clone was seen many times. The chain joins TRBV11-3 to TRBJ2-1, with D perhaps given as TRBD1 or TRBD2 (5 bases each). V lost 5 bases and J 9 bases, leaving 14 bases between the germline ends. The germline gives CDR1 SGHNT, CDR2 YENEEA. The CDR3 totals 13 residues. The CDR3 is CASSPGAGAEQFF. The DNA of the CDR3 is TGTGCCAGCAGCCCCGGGGCAGGAGCTGAGCAGTTCTTC.

This clone was seen many times. CDR3: CASTTPAGGVGSTEAFF. CDR3 DNA sequence: TGTGCCAGCACCACGCCCGCCGGAGGGGTAGGAAGTACTGAAGCTTTCTTT. V gene TRBV6-1 combines with J gene TRBJ1-1, with D perhaps TRBD1 (5 bases). The CDR3 contains 17 residues. Germline loops: CDR1 MNHNS, CDR2 SASEGT. Between the trimmed V and J ends, which lost 7 bases and 5 bases, there was a span of 26 bases.

This clone was seen ten or more times. The gene calls are TRBV20-1 and TRBJ1-5, with D unclear. V was cut by 1 base and J by 4 bases, with 5 bases left in between. The CDR3 extends over 12 amino acids. CDR1 and CDR2 (germline): DFQATT, SNEGSKA (reference sequence). The CDR3 DNA follows: TGCAGTGCTAGAGGAGGGAATCAGCCCCAGCATTTT. Its protein product is CSARGGNQPQHF.

This clone was recorded many times. The chain is built from TRBV3-1 and TRBJ2-1; TRBD1 is a possible D gene (6 bases). The germline CDR1 and CDR2 sequences are LGHDT and YNNKEL (reference sequence). CDR3 length: 16 amino acids. V lost 0 bases, J lost 4 bases, and 13 bases lay in between. The CDR3 nucleotides are TGTGCCAGCAGCCAAGAGAGGGGGACCCCATACAATGAGCAGTTCTTC. This gives the protein CASSQERGTPYNEQFF.

Many counts were recorded for this clone. The genes are TRBV5-1 and TRBJ1-1; D is uncertain. The CDR3 consists of 14 residues. The germline V gene has CDR1 SGHRS and CDR2 YFSETQ. Between the trimmed V and J ends, which lost 4 bases and 0 bases, there was a span of 10 bases. Here the CDR3 reads CASSLGQMNTEAFF. As DNA, the CDR3 is TGCGCCAGCAGCCTGGGCCAAATGAACACTGAAGCTTTCTTT.

This clone qualifies as medium-sized. The chain carries TRBV27 and TRBJ2-1; D is ambiguous. CDR3 size: 12 residues. With 0 bases removed from V and 10 bases from J, the gap between germline ends came to 7 bases. Germline V gene lookup returns CDR1 MNHEY and CDR2 SMNVEV (reference sequence). CDR3 DNA: TGTGCCAGCAGTTTATCGATGAAGGAGCAGTTCTTC. Amino acid sequence: CASSLSMKEQFF.

The chain is built from TRBV6-2 or TRBV6-3 and TRBJ1-4; D is unclear. The CDR3 consists of 14 residues. Germline V gene sequence: CDR1 MNHEY, CDR2 SVGEGT. Deletions cut 6 bases from V and 5 bases from J, with 13 bases between. DNA for the CDR3: TGTGCCAGCAGACCCGAGCCCTCGAATGAAAAACTGTTTTTT. Translating gives CASRPEPSNEKLFF.

There are many counts of this clone. The genes are TRBV6-6 and TRBJ2-1, with TRBD1 matching 11 bases. Losses at the gene ends were 2 bases for V and 8 bases for J; bases not matched to a gene: 5. The germline V gene has CDR1 MNHNY and CDR2 SVGAGI (reference sequence). The CDR3 runs to 15 residues. This CDR3 reads CASSYRTGGQDEQFF. Here the CDR3 DNA reads TGTGCCAGCAGTTACAGGACAGGGGGCCAGGATGAGCAGTTCTTC.

Ten or more counts support this clone. J is TRBJ2-3 and V is TRBV28, with 7 bases aligning to TRBD2. Germline V lookup: CDR1 MDHEN, CDR2 SYDVKM. The CDR3 has 17 residues. V shed 5 bases and J 1 base; nucleotides not matched to a gene: 12. The CDR3 reads CASSNREAGVGTDTQYF. CDR3 nucleotide sequence: TGTGCCAGCAGTAACCGGGAGGCGGGAGTTGGCACAGATACGCAGTATTTT.

By share, this clone counts as medium-sized. The V gene is TRBV5-1, the J gene TRBJ1-6; 9 positions agree with TRBD1. CDR1 is SGHRS and CDR2 is YFSETQ in the germline V gene. The CDR3 contains 14 residues. The J segment lost 8 bases and the V segment lost 2 bases, leaving 2 bases of the junction unmatched. The CDR3 sequence: CASSLQGADSPLHF. The CDR3 DNA follows: TGCGCCAGCAGCTTACAGGGGGCTGATTCACCCCTCCACTTT.

The V and J genes are TRBV6-1 and TRBJ2-3; possible D gene TRBD2, 5 bases. The V end lost 7 bases, the J end lost 9 bases, and 14 bases lay between the germline ends. The CDR3 is made up of 12 amino acids. Germline V gives CDR1 MNHNS, CDR2 SASEGT. The CDR3 loop is CASMRAIQTQYF. The CDR3, as DNA: TGTGCCAGCATGAGGGCTATTCAAACGCAGTATTTT.

Within the sample, this clone is medium-sized. This rearrangement joins TRBV28 to TRBJ2-2, with 12 bases aligning to TRBD2. The V and J ends lost 3 bases and 7 bases, in that order; junction bases with no gene match: 3. This CDR3 comprises 15 residues. Germline values: CDR1 MDHEN, CDR2 SYDVKM. DNA of the CDR3: TGTGCCAGCAGTTTTGGACTAGCGGGGATCGGGGAGCTGTTTTTT. Protein: CASSFGLAGIGELFF.